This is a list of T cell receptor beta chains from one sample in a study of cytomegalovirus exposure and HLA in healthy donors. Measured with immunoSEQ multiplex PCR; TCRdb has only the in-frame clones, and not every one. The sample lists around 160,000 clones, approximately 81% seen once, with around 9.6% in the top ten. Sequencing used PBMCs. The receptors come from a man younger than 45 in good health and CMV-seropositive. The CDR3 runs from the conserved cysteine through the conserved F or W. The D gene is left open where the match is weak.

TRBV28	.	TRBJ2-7	CASSLQGTKTYEQYF	TGTGCCAGCAGTTTACAGGGAACTAAAACCTACGAGCAGTACTTC
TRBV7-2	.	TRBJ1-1	CASSLAGGAEGEAFF	TGTGCCAGCAGCTTAGCGGGGGGGGCAGAAGGTGAAGCTTTCTTT
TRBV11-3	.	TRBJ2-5	CASSLGGTPQETQYF	TGTGCCAGCAGCTTAGGTGGGACACCCCAAGAGACCCAGTACTTC
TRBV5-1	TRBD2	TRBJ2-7	CASSPTGTSSYEQYF	TGCGCCAGCAGCCCGACCGGGACTAGCTCCTACGAGCAGTACTTC
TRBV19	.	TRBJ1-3	CASSPGGSGNTIYF	TGTGCCAGTAGTCCCGGGGGATCTGGAAACACCATATATTTT
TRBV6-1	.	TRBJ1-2	CASSPDRMYGYTF	TGTGCCAGCAGCCCGGACAGAATGTATGGCTACACCTTC
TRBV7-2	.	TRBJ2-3	CASSLALALDTQYF	TGTGCCAGCAGCTTAGCCCTAGCGTTGGATACGCAGTATTTT
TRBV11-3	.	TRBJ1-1	CASSSRSDTEAFF	TGTGCCAGCAGCTCCCGGAGTGACACTGAAGCTTTCTTT
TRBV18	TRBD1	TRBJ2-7	CASSVDRGYEQYF	TGTGCCAGCTCCGTCGACAGGGGCTACGAGCAGTACTTC
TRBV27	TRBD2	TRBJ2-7	CASSPKTSGNYEQYF	TGTGCCAGCTCGCCCAAGACTAGCGGAAACTACGAGCAGTACTTC
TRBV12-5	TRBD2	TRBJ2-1	CASGLPGREGQNEQFF	TGTGCTAGTGGTTTGCCGGGTCGGGAGGGCCAAAATGAGCAGTTCTTC
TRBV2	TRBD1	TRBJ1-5	CASRGQAWNQPQHF	TGTGCCAGCAGGGGACAGGCCTGGAATCAGCCCCAGCATTTT